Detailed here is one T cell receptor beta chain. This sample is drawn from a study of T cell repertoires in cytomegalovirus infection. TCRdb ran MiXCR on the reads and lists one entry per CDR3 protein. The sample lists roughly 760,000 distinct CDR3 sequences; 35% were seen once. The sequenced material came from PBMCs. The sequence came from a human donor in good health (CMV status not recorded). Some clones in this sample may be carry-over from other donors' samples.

Written as DNA, the CDR3 is TGTGCCAGCAGTTCCCGGGACGTGGGAGAGACCCAGTACTTC. Translation: CASSSRDVGETQYF. The chain is built from TRBV28 and TRBJ2-5; tentatively, D is TRBD1 or TRBD2 (5 bases each). The CDR3 runs 14 residues. Trimming removed 4 bases at V and 4 bases at J, with 13 bases between. CDR1 is MDHEN and CDR2 is SYDVKM in the germline V gene.